A selection of T cell receptor beta chains follows, all from one sample in a study of blood T cell repertoires in COVID-19. Clones were read by immunoSEQ multiplex PCR, and TCRdb kept only the in-frame ones, dropping some. The repertoire holds about 140,000 clones, with under 90% as singletons. The sequenced sample consisted of PBMCs or T cells enriched from blood (not recorded which). These receptors originate from a woman between 18 and 29 years old who had been exposed to COVID-19. CDR3s include the opening cysteine and the closing phenylalanine or tryptophan. The order of the fields is clone size, V gene, J gene, D gene, CDR3 DNA, CDR3 protein. The D gene is left open where the match is weak. Clone size is given for some rows only: seen once, a few or many times, or a class if the clone is expanded.

clone_size: NA
v_call: TRBV24-1
j_call: TRBJ2-2
d_call: NA
cdr3_nt: TGTGCCACCAGTGATTTGAAGACCCCCTCGGGAGCCCTTAACACCGGGGAGCTGTTTTTT
cdr3_aa: CATSDLKTPSGALNTGELFF

clone_size: NA
v_call: TRBV14
j_call: TRBJ1-1
d_call: NA
cdr3_nt: TGTGCCAGCAGCCAAGATTGGGGCGCCATGAACACTGAAGCTTTCTTT
cdr3_aa: CASSQDWGAMNTEAFF

clone_size: NA
v_call: TRBV5-4
j_call: TRBJ2-7
d_call: NA
cdr3_nt: TGTGCCAGCAGCTTGGGGGGCGCCCAGTACTTC
cdr3_aa: CASSLGGAQYF

clone_size: NA
v_call: TRBV27
j_call: TRBJ2-1
d_call: NA
cdr3_nt: TGTGCCAGCAGTTTCGTGGCGGGCCCCCCTCTGGGGGCCCCTCACAATGAGCAGTTCTTC
cdr3_aa: CASSFVAGPPLGAPHNEQFF

clone_size: once
v_call: TRBV4-2
j_call: TRBJ1-1
d_call: NA
cdr3_nt: TGTGCCAGCAGCCAAGACAGGGGCGGCACTGAAGCTTTCTTT
cdr3_aa: CASSQDRGGTEAFF

clone_size: NA
v_call: TRBV11-3
j_call: TRBJ1-1
d_call: TRBD1
cdr3_nt: TGTGCCAGCAGCTGGGACAGGGAAGCTGAAGCTTTCTTT
cdr3_aa: CASSWDREAEAFF

clone_size: NA
v_call: TRBV19
j_call: TRBJ2-3
d_call: NA
cdr3_nt: TGTGCCAGTAGTATTGGACGGGGATCGGCAGATACGCAGTATTTT
cdr3_aa: CASSIGRGSADTQYF

clone_size: NA
v_call: TRBV15
j_call: TRBJ1-4
d_call: NA
cdr3_nt: TGTGCCACCCGCGAACTCGCAACTAATGAAAAACTGTTTTTT
cdr3_aa: CATRELATNEKLFF

clone_size: NA
v_call: TRBV10-3
j_call: TRBJ1-1
d_call: NA
cdr3_nt: TGTGCCATCAGTGATCAGACAGGCAGAATGAACACTGAAGCTTTCTTT
cdr3_aa: CAISDQTGRMNTEAFF

clone_size: NA
v_call: TRBV6-5
j_call: TRBJ2-5
d_call: TRBD2
cdr3_nt: TGTGCCAGCAGTTACGGAGCGGGAGTAGAGACCCAGTACTTC
cdr3_aa: CASSYGAGVETQYF

clone_size: NA
v_call: TRBV5-8
j_call: TRBJ2-2
d_call: NA
cdr3_nt: TGTGCCAGCAGCTTGGCGGGCGGGTACACCGGGGAGCTGTTTTTT
cdr3_aa: CASSLAGGYTGELFF

clone_size: NA
v_call: TRBV21-1
j_call: TRBJ2-1
d_call: NA
cdr3_nt: TGTGCCCCATTACGGGATGAGCAGTTCTTC
cdr3_aa: CAPLRDEQFF

clone_size: NA
v_call: TRBV18
j_call: TRBJ2-5
d_call: NA
cdr3_nt: TGTGCCAGCAGGCGGCAAGAGACCCAGTACTTC
cdr3_aa: CASRRQETQYF

clone_size: NA
v_call: TRBV30
j_call: TRBJ1-1
d_call: NA
cdr3_nt: TGTGCCTGGAGTGTCAAGGGGTCCGGAGCTTTCTTT
cdr3_aa: CAWSVKGSGAFF

clone_size: NA
v_call: TRBV19
j_call: TRBJ2-1
d_call: NA
cdr3_nt: TGTGCCAGTAGTATAGCAGGGTATGAGCAGTTCTTC
cdr3_aa: CASSIAGYEQFF

clone_size: once
v_call: TRBV30
j_call: TRBJ2-3
d_call: NA
cdr3_nt: TGTGCCTGGAGTGGAGGAAGCGGGAGCACAGATACGCAGTATTTT
cdr3_aa: CAWSGGSGSTDTQYF

clone_size: NA
v_call: TRBV5-1
j_call: TRBJ2-3
d_call: TRBD1
cdr3_nt: TGCGCCAGCAGCCTCCGGACAGGGAGAGCAGATACGCAGTATTTT
cdr3_aa: CASSLRTGRADTQYF

clone_size: once
v_call: TRBV6-5
j_call: TRBJ2-2
d_call: TRBD1
cdr3_nt: TGTGCCAGCAGTTTGGGACAGGGAGGCACCGGGGAGCTGTTTTTT
cdr3_aa: CASSLGQGGTGELFF

clone_size: once
v_call: TRBV9
j_call: TRBJ1-3
d_call: NA
cdr3_nt: TGTGCCAGCAGCGCGGGAGGGGCAGGAAACACCATATATTTT
cdr3_aa: CASSAGGAGNTIYF

clone_size: NA
v_call: TRBV6-5
j_call: TRBJ2-7
d_call: TRBD2
cdr3_nt: TGTGCCAGCTTTCCCGCCGGGGGGAGCGAGCAGTACTTC
cdr3_aa: CASFPAGGSEQYF

clone_size: NA
v_call: TRBV10-3
j_call: TRBJ1-3
d_call: NA
cdr3_nt: TGTGCCATCAGTCTCCAGGCAACCCGCGGAAACACCATATATTTT
cdr3_aa: CAISLQATRGNTIYF

clone_size: few
v_call: TRBV19
j_call: TRBJ1-2
d_call: TRBD1
cdr3_nt: TGTGCCAGTACCCCGGGACAGGGCTATGGCTACACCTTC
cdr3_aa: CASTPGQGYGYTF

clone_size: NA
v_call: TRBV29-1
j_call: TRBJ2-3
d_call: NA
cdr3_nt: TGCAGCGTTGCCGGGAAAGGATCAGATACGCAGTATTTT
cdr3_aa: CSVAGKGSDTQYF

clone_size: NA
v_call: TRBV28
j_call: TRBJ1-4
d_call: TRBD1
cdr3_nt: TGTGCCAGCAGTCCACCGGGACAGGGGTTGGAACTGTTTTTT
cdr3_aa: CASSPPGQGLELFF

clone_size: NA
v_call: TRBV11-2
j_call: TRBJ1-4
d_call: TRBD1
cdr3_nt: TGTGCCAGCAGCACTCGACAGGGGGGGGAAAAACTGTTTTTT
cdr3_aa: CASSTRQGGEKLFF

clone_size: NA
v_call: TRBV14
j_call: TRBJ1-1
d_call: TRBD1
cdr3_nt: TGTGCCAGCAGCGACCGACAGGGACTTCTCAACACTGAAGCTTTCTTT
cdr3_aa: CASSDRQGLLNTEAFF

clone_size: once
v_call: TRBV13
j_call: TRBJ2-7
d_call: TRBD2
cdr3_nt: TGTGCCAGTGGACTAGCCATAACTTACTACGAGCAGTACTTC
cdr3_aa: CASGLAITYYEQYF

clone_size: NA
v_call: TRBV24-1
j_call: TRBJ1-5
d_call: TRBD1
cdr3_nt: TGTGCCACCAGTGATTTGCAACCAAATTCGACTTTACAGGGGCCAAATCAGCCCCAGCATTTT
cdr3_aa: CATSDLQPNSTLQGPNQPQHF

clone_size: NA
v_call: TRBV10-2
j_call: TRBJ1-2
d_call: TRBD1
cdr3_nt: TGCGCCAGCAGTGCTGGGACAGGGGGATCCTATGGCTACACCTTC
cdr3_aa: CASSAGTGGSYGYTF

clone_size: few
v_call: TRBV28
j_call: TRBJ1-5
d_call: NA
cdr3_nt: TGTGCCAGCAGGGTACTTTTAAATCAGCCCCAGCATTTT
cdr3_aa: CASRVLLNQPQHF